This T cell receptor beta chain was sequenced in a study of metastatic and nonmetastatic thyroid tumors. At the level of the study: Comparative analysis of repertoires was undertaken across blood and tumor or nodule tissue obtained from malignant and benign thyroid patients.

TCRdb re-called clones from the PCR reads using MiXCR. The table has thousands of clones, around two fifths seen once; the top ten hold roughly a quarter. Turning to this clone: The junction does not match germline at one end; this may be a read error.

The CDR3 is 14 amino acids. Germline CDR1 is SGHTA and CDR2 is FQGNSA. Each patient went into thyroid surgery without having received any treatment. Sequencing was performed on tumor tissue. The sequence was obtained from a female donor with papillary thyroid cancer or a benign thyroid nodule (not recorded which). Some clones in this sample may be carry-over from other donors' samples. The J gene is TRBJ2-7, the V gene TRBV7-2, with 9 bases fitting TRBD2. In nucleotides, the CDR3 is TGTGCCAGCAGCATAGCGGGGGAATCCTACGAGCAGTACTTC. Its protein is CASSIAGESYEQYF.